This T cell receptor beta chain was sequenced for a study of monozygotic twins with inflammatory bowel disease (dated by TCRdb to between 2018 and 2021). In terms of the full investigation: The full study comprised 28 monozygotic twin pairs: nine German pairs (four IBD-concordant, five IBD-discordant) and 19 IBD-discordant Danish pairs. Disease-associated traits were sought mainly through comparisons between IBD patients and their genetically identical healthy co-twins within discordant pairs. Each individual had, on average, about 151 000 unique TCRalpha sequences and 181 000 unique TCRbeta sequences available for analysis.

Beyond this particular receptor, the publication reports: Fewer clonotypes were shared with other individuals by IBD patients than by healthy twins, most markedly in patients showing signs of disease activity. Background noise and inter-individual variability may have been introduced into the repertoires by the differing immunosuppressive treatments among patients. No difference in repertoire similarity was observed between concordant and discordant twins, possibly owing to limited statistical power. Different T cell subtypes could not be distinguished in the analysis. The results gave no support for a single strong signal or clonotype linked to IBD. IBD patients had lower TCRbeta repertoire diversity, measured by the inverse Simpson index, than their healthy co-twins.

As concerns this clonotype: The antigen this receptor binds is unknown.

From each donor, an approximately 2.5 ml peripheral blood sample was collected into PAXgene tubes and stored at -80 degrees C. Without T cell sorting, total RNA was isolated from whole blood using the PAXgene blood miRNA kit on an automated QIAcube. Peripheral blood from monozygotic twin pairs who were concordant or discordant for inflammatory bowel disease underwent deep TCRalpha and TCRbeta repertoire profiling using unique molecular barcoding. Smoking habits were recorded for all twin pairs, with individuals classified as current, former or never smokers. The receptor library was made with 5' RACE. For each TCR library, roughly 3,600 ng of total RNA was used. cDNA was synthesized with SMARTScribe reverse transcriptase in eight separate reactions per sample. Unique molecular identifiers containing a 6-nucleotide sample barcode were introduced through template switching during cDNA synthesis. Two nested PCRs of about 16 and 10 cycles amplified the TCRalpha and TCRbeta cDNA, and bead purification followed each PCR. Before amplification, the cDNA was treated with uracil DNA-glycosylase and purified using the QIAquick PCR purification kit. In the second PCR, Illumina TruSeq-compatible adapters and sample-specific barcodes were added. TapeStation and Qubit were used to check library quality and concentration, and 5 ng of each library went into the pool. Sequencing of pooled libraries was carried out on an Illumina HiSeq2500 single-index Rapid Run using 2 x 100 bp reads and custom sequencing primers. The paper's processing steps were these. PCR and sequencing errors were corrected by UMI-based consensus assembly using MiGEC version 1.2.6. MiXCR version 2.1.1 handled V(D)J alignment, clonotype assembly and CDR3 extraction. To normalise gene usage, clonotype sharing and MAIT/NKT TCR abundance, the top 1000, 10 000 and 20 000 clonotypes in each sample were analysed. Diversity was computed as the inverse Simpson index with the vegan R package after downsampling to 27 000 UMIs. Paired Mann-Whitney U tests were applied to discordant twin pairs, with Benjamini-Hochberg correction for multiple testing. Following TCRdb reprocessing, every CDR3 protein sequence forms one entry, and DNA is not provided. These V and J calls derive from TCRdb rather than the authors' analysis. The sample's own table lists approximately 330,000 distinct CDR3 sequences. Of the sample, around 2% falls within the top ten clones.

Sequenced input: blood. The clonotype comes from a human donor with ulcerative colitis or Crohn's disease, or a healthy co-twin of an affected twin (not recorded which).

The CDR3 here reads CASTGKAPYEQYF. The chain is assembled from TRBV6-1 and TRBJ2-7; the TRBD2 assignment by TCRdb is unverifiable without DNA. Inclusive of the bounding cysteine and phenylalanine, the CDR3 is 13 residues long. Nucleotide data are not available. The CDR1 and CDR2 encoded by the germline V gene are MNHNS and SASEGT.